Presented here are 18 T cell receptor beta chains from one specimen sequenced in a study of control samples from healthy donors and cancer patients. Method: immunoSEQ multiplex PCR; TCRdb's copy keeps in-frame clones and lacks some. The table has 60,000 or so clones, over 75% seen once. The sequencing input was blood. These receptors all come from a man aged 50 to 59 in good health.

The count of this clone is one. The V and J genes are TRBV5-1 and TRBJ2-1; 10 nucleotides agree with TRBD2. This CDR3 spans 14 amino acids. V trimming: 7 bases; J trimming: 3 bases; junction bases outside the gene matches: 4. Germline V gene lookup returns CDR1 SGHRS and CDR2 YFSETQ. The CDR3 loop is CASGTSGVYNEQFF. The CDR3 region has the DNA TGCGCCAGCGGAACTAGCGGGGTCTACAATGAGCAGTTCTTC.

The genes are TRBV5-1 and TRBJ2-5, with D perhaps TRBD2 (5 bases). CDR1 is SGHRS and CDR2 is YFSETQ in the germline V gene. The ends were cut back, 1 base at V and 5 bases at J, with 12 bases in the middle. The CDR3 is 14 residues long. The CDR3 sequence is CASSLTSGSETQYF. The CDR3, as DNA: TGCGCCAGCAGCTTGACATCGGGGTCCGAGACCCAGTACTTC.

The V and J genes are TRBV20-1 and TRBJ1-1, with no clear D. Germline-derived CDR1 and CDR2 are DFQATT and SNEGSKA (reference sequence). The CDR3 is made up of 11 amino acids. V gave up 0 bases and J gave up 9 bases, with 8 bases separating them. CDR3 in amino acids: CSARDTPQAFF. CDR3 bases: TGCAGTGCTAGAGATACTCCGCAAGCTTTCTTT.

The chain links TRBV3-1 (or the pseudogene TRBV3-2) to TRBJ2-1; 11 nucleotides match TRBD2. The CDR3 loop spans 16 amino acids. V lost 1 base, J lost 8 bases, and 7 bases stayed unmatched. Germline loops: CDR1 LGHDT, CDR2 YNNKEL (reference sequence). For the CDR3, the DNA is TGTGCCAGCAGCCAAGGACTAGCGGGAAGGCGGGATGAGCAGTTCTTC. This codes for CASSQGLAGRRDEQFF.

The CDR3 reads CASSPEMNTEAFF. CDR3 nucleotide sequence: TGTGCCAGCTCACCCGAAATGAACACTGAAGCTTTCTTT. This chain uses TRBV18 with TRBJ1-1; D gene uncertain. The V gene's germline CDR1 is KGHSH and CDR2 LQKENI. V was pared by 3 bases and J by 0 bases, with 5 bases between. This CDR3 region has 13 residues.

Concerning this clone itself: Sequence at one end of the junction differs from germline and may be a read error. The same CDR3 is also encoded by other DNA sequences in this sample. V gene TRBV28 combines with J gene TRBJ2-3; 10 bases line up with TRBD2. Per germline, CDR1 MDHEN and CDR2 SYDVKM. This CDR3 has 14 residues. CDR3: CASSPSGSTDTQYF. For the CDR3, the DNA is TGTGCCAGCAGTCCTAGCGGGAGCACAGATACACAGTATTTT. Together with reference TRBV28 and TRBJ2-3, the CDR3 gives the full variable domain: DVKVTQSSRYLVKRTGEKVFLECVQDMDHENMFWYRQDPGLGLRLIYFSYDVKMKEKGDIPEGYSVSREKKERFSLILESASTNQTSMYLCASSPSGSTDTQYFGPGTRLTVL.

This clone has only a few counts. The J gene is TRBJ2-7, the V gene TRBV12-2; the table's D call, TRBD1, has no DNA check behind it. TRBV12-2 is an annotated pseudogene. This CDR3 comprises 16 residues. The CDR3 loop is CASRSSLNREENEQYF. The CDR3 DNA follows: TGTGCAAGTCGCTCTTCATTAAACAGGGAAGAGAACGAGCAGTACTTC.

This clone was counted only a few times. The chain recombines TRBV5-1 with TRBJ2-3; the D gene is possibly TRBD1 (5 bases). V was cut by 2 bases and J by 3 bases, with 19 bases left in between. CDR1 and CDR2 (germline): SGHRS, YFSETQ. This CDR3 contains 17 residues. Written as DNA, the CDR3 is TGCGCCAGCAGCTTAGCGACAGACACTGCCTATACAGATACGCAGTATTTT. The encoded protein is CASSLATDTAYTDTQYF.

There are a few counts of this clone. The rearrangement joins TRBV3-1 (or the pseudogene TRBV3-2) to TRBJ1-3; D not resolved. CDR1 and CDR2 (germline): LGHDT, YNNKEL (reference sequence). This CDR3 has 17 residues. Between the trimmed V and J ends, which lost 0 bases and 4 bases, there was a span of 16 bases. In DNA form, the CDR3 reads TGTGCCAGCAGCCAAGACGACCTCGCAATGGGAGGAAACACCATATATTTT. Translated, it gives CASSQDDLAMGGNTIYF.

Notes on this clone: Different DNA sequences within this sample yield the same CDR3. The genes are TRBV6-5 and TRBJ2-3; 10 bases are a match to TRBD1. After removal of 6 bases from V and 1 base from J, the junction contained 4 bases not matched to a gene. This CDR3 spans 15 amino acids. Germline assignment: CDR1 MNHEY and CDR2 SVGAGI. CDR3 in DNA: TGTGCCAGCAGCCGACAGGGGGCGGGCACAGATACGCAGTATTTT. Translated, it gives CASSRQGAGTDTQYF.

This chain connects TRBV13 to TRBJ2-7; maybe TRBD2 (6 bases). Germline-derived CDR1 and CDR2 are PRHDT and FYEKMQ (reference sequence). This CDR3 region has 14 residues. V was cut by 3 bases and J by 2 bases, with 11 bases left in between. CDR3 protein: CASSFSPGAYEQYF. CDR3 coding DNA: TGTGCCAGCAGCTTTTCACCGGGGGCCTACGAGCAGTACTTC.

The chain uses TRBV11-3 and TRBJ2-5; TRBD2 might be the D (6 bases). CDR3 length: 16 residues. In germline, CDR1 is SGHNT, CDR2 YENEEA. V was cut by 3 bases and J by 5 bases, with 19 bases left in between. The CDR3 coding sequence is TGTGCCAGCAGCTTCGAGGGCGGGGTGTCGCGTGAGACCCAGTACTTC. The encoded protein is CASSFEGGVSRETQYF.

The V call is TRBV27, the J call TRBJ2-7; 12 nucleotides agree with TRBD1. CDR1 is MNHEY, CDR2 SMNVEV, per germline (reference sequence). The CDR3 is 15 residues long. V dropped 3 bases and J dropped 2; count of bases not matched to a gene: 2. CDR3 in amino acids: CASSFGTGGPYEQYF. The CDR3 nucleotides are TGTGCCAGCAGTTTTGGGACAGGGGGCCCCTACGAGCAGTACTTC.

The chain couples TRBV19 to TRBJ2-2; the match to TRBD1 covers 7 bases. Trimming removed 4 bases from V and 5 bases from J; junction bases left unmatched: 7. This CDR3 is 15 amino acids long. CDR1 and CDR2 from the germline V gene are LNHDA and SQIVND (reference sequence). This chain's CDR3 is CASSTRQGSTGELFF. In DNA form, the CDR3 reads TGTGCCAGTAGTACTCGACAGGGATCTACCGGGGAGCTGTTTTTT.

The genes are TRBV10-2 and TRBJ2-5; 7 bases are shared with TRBD2. Germline-derived CDR1 and CDR2 are WSHSY and SAAADI. The CDR3 is 15 residues long. V shed 5 bases and J 5 bases; nucleotides not matched to a gene: 11. CDR3 protein: CASSSREGGSETQYF. The CDR3 DNA reads as TGCGCCAGCAGTTCCCGAGAGGGAGGGAGTGAGACCCAGTACTTC.

The rearrangement links TRBV11-2 to TRBJ2-1; no reliable D call. Germline values: CDR1 SGHAT, CDR2 FQNNGV. The V gene lost 3 bases and the J gene lost 1 base, with 4 bases spanning the gap. The CDR3 consists of 13 residues. CDR3 in DNA: TGTGCCAGCAGCTTTATATCCTACAATGAGCAGTTCTTC. Translating gives CASSFISYNEQFF.

J is TRBJ2-5 and V is TRBV28; tentative D call: TRBD2 (5 bases). Germline V gives CDR1 MDHEN, CDR2 SYDVKM. The CDR3 is made up of 14 amino acids. The germline V and J ends were trimmed by 2 bases and 7 bases, with 14 bases remaining between them. This chain's CDR3 is CASSLGLREGTQYF. In DNA, the CDR3 is TGTGCCAGCAGTTTAGGACTTCGAGAGGGGACCCAGTACTTC.

The V call is TRBV28, the J call TRBJ2-6; D is possibly TRBD1 (6 bases). V gave up 5 bases and J gave up 0 bases, with 20 bases separating them. This CDR3 is built from 19 residues. Per germline, CDR1 MDHEN and CDR2 SYDVKM. For the CDR3, the DNA is TGTGCCAGCAGTCTTACAGGGATGGATCCCTTCTCTGGGGCCAACGTCCTGACTTTC. This encodes CASSLTGMDPFSGANVLTF.